These 19 T cell receptor beta chains came from one sample sequenced in a study of identical twins. TCRdb reanalysed the 5' RACE reads using MiXCR and keeps one entry per CDR3 protein. The sample lists hundreds of thousands of distinct CDR3 sequences, less than 10% occurring once. The sample was also linked to a second study, of yellow fever vaccine responses in identical twins.

Sequencing was done on a sample of PBMCs. The receptors shown here come from a woman aged 18-29 years in good health.

This clonotype showed up many times. The genes are TRBV5-1 and TRBJ2-3, with 9 bases matching TRBD1. V shed 3 bases, J shed 3 bases, and the junction held 8 bases outside the gene matches. In germline, CDR1 is SGHRS, CDR2 YFSETQ. The CDR3 has 16 residues. The DNA of the CDR3 is TGCGCCAGCAGCTCAGCTACAGGGGGCCGTACAGATACGCAGTATTTT. It codes for CASSSATGGRTDTQYF.

The chain recombines TRBV4-2 with TRBJ2-5; D perhaps matches TRBD2 (6 bases). The CDR3 spans 15 residues. Trimming left V 4 bases short and J 1 base short, with 13 bases between. The germline V gene encodes CDR1 LGHNA and CDR2 YNFKEQ. CDR3 coding DNA: TGTGCCAGCAGCCCTCGGACTAACTTCCAAGAGACCCAGTACTTC. Translated: CASSPRTNFQETQYF.

This clonotype was counted a few times. The rearrangement links TRBV2 to TRBJ2-1, with 7 bases fitting TRBD2. CDR3 length: 16 residues. Germline CDR1 is SNHLY and CDR2 is FYNNEI. Trimming cost V 1 base and J 2 bases; bases outside gene matches: 5. CDR3 residues: CASSEVPAGAYNEQFF. CDR3 bases: TGTGCCAGCAGTGAAGTTCCTGCGGGGGCCTACAATGAGCAGTTCTTC. The full variable domain, in which reference TRBV2 and TRBJ2-1 provide the parts outside the CDR3, is EPEVTQTPSHQVTQMGQEVILRCVPISNHLYFYWYRQILGQKVEFLVSFYNNEISEKSEIFDDQFSVERPDGSNFTLKIRSTKLEDSAMYFCASSEVPAGAYNEQFFGPGTRLTVL.

The rearrangement joins TRBV2 to TRBJ1-1, with D uncertain. Germline assignment: CDR1 SNHLY and CDR2 FYNNEI. The CDR3 has 13 amino acids. V lost 1 base to trimming and J lost 3 bases, with 6 bases between them. The CDR3 here is CASSEGAYTEAFF. CDR3 DNA: TGTGCCAGCAGTGAAGGGGCTTACACTGAAGCTTTCTTT.

This clonotype was seen at least ten times. The chain has TRBV12-3 or TRBV12-4 and TRBJ1-2; 8 positions agree with TRBD1. V shed 2 bases, J shed 8 bases, and the junction held 4 bases outside the gene matches. CDR3 length: 13 residues. The CDR3 coding sequence is TGTGCCAGCAGTTTAAGGCAGGGGGCCGGCTACACCTTC. This codes for CASSLRQGAGYTF.

This clonotype was recorded many times. The J gene is TRBJ1-6, the V gene TRBV7-2; 7 bases line up with TRBD1. The junction had 6 bases not matched to a gene; V was cut back by 3 bases and J by 7 bases. CDR3 size: 15 residues. Germline V gene data show CDR1 as SGHTA and CDR2 as FQGNSA. In DNA form, the CDR3 reads TGTGCCAGCAGCTTCTGGGACAGTCTAAATTCACCCCTCCACTTT. Residues: CASSFWDSLNSPLHF. Together with reference TRBV7-2 and TRBJ1-6, the CDR3 gives the full variable domain: GAGVSQSPSNKVTEKGKDVELRCDPISGHTALYWYRQSLGQGLEFLIYFQGNSAPDKSGLPSDRFSAERTGGSVSTLTIQRTQQEDSAVYLCASSFWDSLNSPLHFGNGTRLTVT.

Ten or more counts support this clonotype. This sequence joins TRBV10-3 and TRBJ1-5; 7 bases fit TRBD1. V dropped 0 bases and J dropped 6; count of bases not matched to a gene: 2. The length of the CDR3 is 14 residues. CDR1 ENHRY and CDR2 SYGVKD come from the germline V gene. The CDR3 is CAISESHRGQPQHF. CDR3 bases: TGTGCCATCAGTGAGTCACACAGGGGTCAGCCCCAGCATTTT.

Comments on this clonotype: A much larger clone is a single base away; this may be a read error. The CDR3 sequence is CAGSSPQGASYEQYF. The DNA for the CDR3 is TGTGCCGGCAGTTCACCACAGGGGGCCTCCTACGAGCAGTACTTC. The chain employs TRBV27 and TRBJ2-7, with TRBD1 identical over 9 bases. This CDR3 has 15 amino acids. Per the germline V gene, CDR1 is MNHEY and CDR2 is SMNVEV (reference sequence).

The chain has TRBV29-1 and TRBJ2-1; the D is unclear. Trimming shortened V by 6 bases and J by 0 bases, and 9 bases separated the two germline ends. The V gene's germline CDR1 is SQVTM and CDR2 ANQGSEA. This CDR3 spans 13 amino acids. CDR3 residues: CSVTLGSYNEQFF. The CDR3 DNA is TGCAGCGTAACCCTGGGCTCCTACAATGAGCAGTTCTTC.

This clonotype occurred a few times. The chain employs TRBV21-1 and TRBJ2-5; no check of the table's D call, TRBD1, against the DNA was made. TRBV21-1 is a recognized pseudogene. This CDR3 comprises 16 residues. CDR3 nucleotide sequence: TGTGCCAGCACACAAATTAGGACAGGACGCCAAGAGACCCAGTACTTC. Its translation is CASTQIRTGRQETQYF.

This clonotype was seen ten or more times. The V call is TRBV20-1, the J call TRBJ2-1; D may be TRBD1 (6 bases). Germline CDR1 DFQATT, CDR2 SNEGSKA (reference sequence). CDR3 length equals 16 residues. V lost 6 bases and J 7 bases, leaving 25 bases between the germline ends. The CDR3 DNA reads as TGCAGTGCCCAGACACAGGGATGGGGGTTAGGGAATGAGCAGTTCTTC. This gives the protein CSAQTQGWGLGNEQFF.

V and J are TRBV12-3 or TRBV12-4 and TRBJ2-5; D ambiguous. V was trimmed by 4 bases and J by 2 bases, leaving 17 bases between them. CDR3 length: 16 amino acids. CDR3 amino acids: CASSSSSLMGQETQYF. The CDR3 nucleotides read TGTGCCAGCAGTTCAAGTTCGCTGATGGGACAAGAGACCCAGTACTTC.

This clonotype was detected ten times or more. The chain has TRBV29-1 and TRBJ2-7, with 9 bases identical to TRBD1. This CDR3 comprises 13 residues. Trimming took 3 bases from V and 1 from J; bases not matched to a gene: 1. CDR1 is SQVTM, CDR2 ANQGSEA, per germline. The CDR3 region is CSVETGGSYEQYF. CDR3 nucleotides: TGCAGCGTTGAGACAGGGGGATCCTACGAGCAGTACTTC.

This sequence joins TRBV27 and TRBJ2-3; 7 bases map to TRBD1. This CDR3 is built from 13 residues. J gave up 2 bases and V 8 bases, and 4 bases lay outside the gene matches. CDR1 and CDR2 from the germline V gene are MNHEY and SMNVEV (reference sequence). This CDR3 reads CASQGQLTDTQYF. Written as DNA, the CDR3 is TGTGCCAGCCAGGGACAGCTCACAGATACGCAGTATTTT.

V and J are TRBV20-1 and TRBJ2-3, with TRBD2 matching 8 bases. V was clipped by 3 bases and J by 4 bases; unmatched bases: 6. The CDR3 contains 14 residues. CDR1 is DFQATT, CDR2 SNEGSKA, per germline (reference sequence). CDR3 coding DNA: TGCAGTGCTAGGGCTAGCGGGTATTCAGATACGCAGTATTTT. This sequence encodes CSARASGYSDTQYF.

This clonotype has a count of ten or more. The genes are TRBV4-2 and TRBJ2-7, with unresolved D. Germline CDR1 reads LGHNA; CDR2 reads YNFKEQ. Between the trimmed V and J ends, which lost 0 bases and 8 bases, there was a span of 26 bases. This CDR3 comprises 18 residues. The DNA of the CDR3 is TGTGCCAGCAGCCAAGACCCCCTGCAGGTTCTTACTACGCAGAAGCAGTACTTC. Translating gives CASSQDPLQVLTTQKQYF.

This clonotype has a count of ten or more. The V call is TRBV4-2, the J call TRBJ2-1, with TRBD1 as a possible D gene (5 bases). The CDR3 extends over 16 amino acids. CDR1 is LGHNA, CDR2 YNFKEQ, per germline. The V gene lost 1 base and the J gene lost 8 bases, with 18 bases spanning the gap. The CDR3 protein is CASSQGVGSTVYEQFF. In DNA form, the CDR3 reads TGTGCCAGCAGCCAAGGTGTAGGGTCGACAGTCTATGAGCAGTTCTTC.

On this clonotype: The germline gene is not matched at one end of the junction; a read error may be the cause. This rearrangement joins TRBV5-3 to TRBJ2-1; D possibly corresponds to TRBD2 (5 bases). TRBV5-3 is identified as an open reading frame with a role that is uncertain. The length of the CDR3 is 18 residues. CDR3 nucleotides: TGTGCCAGGAGCTCCGAAGTCCTGGGGTCGAGTAGCGCGTTTGAGCAGTTCTTC. As protein: CARSSEVLGSSSAFEQFF.

Ten or more counts support this clonotype. The chain uses TRBV6-5 and TRBJ2-1, with 7 bases matching TRBD2. The CDR3 has 15 residues. With V trimmed by 7 bases and J by 0 bases, 6 bases remained unmatched. Germline lookup yields CDR1 MNHEY and CDR2 SVGAGI. CDR3 in DNA: TGTGCCAGCACCCTCAGCGGGGACTCCTACAATGAGCAGTTCTTC. Encoded protein: CASTLSGDSYNEQFF.